Listed here are 3 T cell receptor beta chains from one sample, sequenced in a study of CD8 T cells in Susac syndrome. An amount of RNA that ranged from roughly 0.45 to 1 ug was reverse transcribed with random hexamers. TCRdb re-called the immunoSEQ multiplex PCR reads through MiXCR, storing one row per CDR3 protein. The sample holds 150,000 to 200,000 distinct CDR3 sequences, roughly 94% seen once. Sequenced sample: CD4+ T cells from PBMCs. These receptors originate from a human donor in good health.

The chain combines TRBV7-9 with TRBJ2-7; TRBD2 is a possible D gene (6 bases). V was cut by 2 bases and J by 4 bases, with 18 bases left in between. Germline lookup yields CDR1 SEHNR and CDR2 FQNEAQ (reference sequence). CDR3 size: 16 residues. The CDR3 loop is CASSLYRDLKDYEQYF. Written as DNA, the CDR3 is TGTGCCAGCAGCTTATACCGGGACTTGAAGGATTACGAGCAGTACTTC.

The chain links TRBV5-1 to TRBJ2-3; D gene ambiguous. CDR3 length: 14 amino acids. In germline, CDR1 is SGHRS, CDR2 YFSETQ. Between the trimmed V and J ends, which lost 5 bases and 5 bases, there was a span of 15 bases. CDR3 sequence reads: CASSYPSSGDTQYF. The DNA for the CDR3 is TGCGCCAGCAGTTACCCTTCATCGGGAGATACGCAGTATTTT.

The V call is TRBV30, the J call TRBJ2-5, with 11 nucleotides matching TRBD2. V shed 5 bases and J 4 bases; nucleotides not matched to a gene: 0. Germline-derived CDR1 and CDR2 are GTSNPN and SVGIG (reference sequence). This CDR3 comprises 12 residues. The CDR3 is CAWGLAGETQYF. In nucleotides, the CDR3 is TGTGCCTGGGGACTAGCGGGAGAGACCCAGTACTTC.